These T cell receptor beta chains were read from a single sample in a study of T cells after yellow fever vaccination. TCRdb passed the 5' RACE reads through MiXCR, listing each CDR3 protein once. The data contain more than 300,000 distinct CDR3 sequences, about 10% of them singletons. The material sequenced was CD4+ T cells sorted from PBMCs, taken 45 days after the yellow fever booster vaccination. The source is a man between 18 and 35 years old who received the YFV17D yellow fever vaccine. CDR3s include the opening cysteine and the closing phenylalanine or tryptophan. The D gene is left open where the match is weak. The size field is filled for only some rows; it gives once, few, many or a size class.

J gene	D gene	V gene	clone size	CDR3 protein
TRBJ1-2	TRBD1	TRBV27	NA	CASRGQGLYGYTF
TRBJ2-3	TRBD1	TRBV29-1	few	CSADRGYADTQYF
TRBJ2-1	TRBD2	TRBV20-1	many	CSAREISGGEQFF
TRBJ2-7	TRBD1	TRBV4-1	many	CASSPRGQGAYEQYF
TRBJ2-5	NA	TRBV6-5	few	CASSAQPSAETQYF
TRBJ2-5	NA	TRBV4-1	few	CASSQDSSQYF
TRBJ2-1	TRBD1	TRBV5-1	NA	CASSLDAIGTGMSNEQFF
TRBJ2-2	NA	TRBV4-2	NA	CASSQEVSVGELFF
TRBJ1-2	NA	TRBV2	NA	CASSEVVTGYTF
TRBJ1-6	NA	TRBV11-2	NA	CASSQTENSPLHF
TRBJ2-3	NA	TRBV5-1	NA	CASSGKGRDFFEADTQYF
TRBJ2-3	NA	TRBV10-1	NA	CASTLGQGDDTQYF
TRBJ2-7	NA	TRBV19	many	CASSWQGSDEQYF
TRBJ1-5	NA	TRBV12-3/TRBV12-4	many	CASSLAENQPQHF
TRBJ2-2	NA	TRBV18	few	CASSPEVTNTGELFF
TRBJ1-2	NA	TRBV12-5	NA	CASARGYGYTF
TRBJ1-5	NA	TRBV6-1	NA	CASSEGKNQPQHF
TRBJ2-7	NA	TRBV2	NA	CASSDSDWGVEQYF
TRBJ2-7	NA	TRBV7-2	NA	CASRYKTGYSYEQYF
TRBJ1-1	NA	TRBV18	few	CASSPRWDANTEAFF